This T cell receptor (beta chain) was found in a study of blood T cell repertoires in COVID-19. Trimming took 1 base from V and 3 from J, leaving 10 bases between them. CDR1 is LGHDT and CDR2 is YNNKEL in the germline V gene (reference sequence). This CDR3 is 15 amino acids long. This clone appeared a few times. Generated by immunoSEQ multiplex PCR, the TCRdb table keeps only in-frame clones and is missing some. The sample yields some 30,000 clones, 65% to 90% seen once. The specimen was peripheral blood. This sequence originates from a human donor in a cohort sampled during active COVID-19. The V gene is TRBV3-1 (or the pseudogene TRBV3-2), the J gene TRBJ2-1, with a possible D match to TRBD2 (6 bases). CDR3 amino acids: CASSQGGGDYNEQFF. As DNA, the CDR3 is TGTGCCAGCAGCCAAGGGGGCGGGGACTACAATGAGCAGTTCTTC.